The TCR beta chain described here comes from a study of blood T cell repertoires in COVID-19. Study overall: Both acute and convalescent COVID-19 samples were obtained from the United States, Italy and Spain. T cells, B-cell-depleted T cells, or PBMCs supplied cDNA or gDNA.

In the source study's methods: By means of reference gene primer amplification, nucleated cell counts were estimated. Sequencing used immunoSEQ multiplex PCR; TCRdb keeps in-frame clones, though not all of them. V, J and clone size are taken as reported in that table, and D and trimming were inferred from the DNA itself. Among roughly 250,000 clones listed, roughly 84% were seen once. This CDR3 has 13 amino acids. Germline V gene data show CDR1 as SNHLY and CDR2 as FYNNEI. The germline V and J ends were trimmed by 5 bases and 1 base, with 8 bases remaining between them. The source material was peripheral blood. This TCR was recovered from a woman in her 50s with acute or convalescent COVID-19. This chain connects TRBV2 to TRBJ1-1; D is undetermined. For the CDR3, the DNA is TGTGCCAGCAGTCGTACCGGGAACACTGAAGCTTTCTTT. This translates into CASSRTGNTEAFF.